The 8 T cell receptor beta chains reported below all come from one sample, sequenced in a study of blood T cell repertoires in COVID-19. The data were produced by immunoSEQ multiplex PCR, yet TCRdb's version contains in-frame clones alone and is incomplete. The sample yields under 350,000 clones, 89% seen once. The sequenced material came from peripheral blood. Receptors were obtained from a man aged 50-60 years with acute or convalescent COVID-19.

V and J are TRBV6-5 and TRBJ1-2; 7 bases align to TRBD1. V lost 2 bases, J lost 3 bases, and 9 bases stayed unmatched. CDR3 length equals 16 residues. In germline, CDR1 is MNHEY, CDR2 SVGAGI. CDR3 region: CASSYGGRGYDYGYTF. The CDR3 nucleotides are TGTGCCAGCAGTTACGGCGGCAGGGGGTATGACTATGGCTACACCTTC.

J is TRBJ1-4 and V is TRBV21-1. TRBV21-1 counts as a pseudogene. There are 17 residues in the CDR3. CDR3 in amino acids: CASSFSPDWRAREKLFF. The CDR3 DNA reads TGTGCCAGCAGCTTTTCCCCCGATTGGAGGGCGCGTGAAAAACTGTTTTTT.

The gene calls are TRBV19 and TRBJ2-2, with 12 bases aligning to TRBD2. The CDR3 loop spans 16 amino acids. In germline, CDR1 is LNHDA, CDR2 SQIVND (reference sequence). V gave up 7 bases and J gave up 6 bases; unmatched junction bases: 9. CDR3 region: CASTDQGLAGAGELFF. CDR3 DNA sequence: TGTGCCAGTACCGACCAGGGACTAGCGGGCGCCGGGGAGCTGTTTTTT.

The chain uses TRBV9 and TRBJ1-1; 7 bases line up with TRBD1. The CDR3 spans 15 residues. Germline V gives CDR1 SGDLS, CDR2 YYNGEE. The V segment lost 4 bases and the J segment 1 base; nucleotides outside the gene matches: 7. The CDR3: CASSPPTGKNTEAFF. The DNA of the CDR3 is TGTGCCAGCAGCCCCCCGACAGGGAAGAACACTGAAGCTTTCTTT. Full variable domain (remainder filled in from reference TRBV9 and TRBJ1-1): DSGVTQTPKHLITATGQRVTLRCSPRSGDLSVYWYQQSLDQGLQFLIQYYNGEERAKGNILERFSAQQFPDLHSELNLSSLELGDSALYFCASSPPTGKNTEAFFGQGTRLTVV.

V and J are TRBV7-9 and TRBJ2-1, with 7 bases lining up with TRBD2. This CDR3 spans 14 amino acids. Germline-derived CDR1 and CDR2 are SEHNR and FQNEAQ (reference sequence). V trimming: 0 bases; J trimming: 10 bases; junction bases outside the gene matches: 6. DNA of the CDR3: TGTGCCAGCAGCTTAGCGGGGGGGTCGCGGGAGCAGTTCTTC. It is translated as CASSLAGGSREQFF.

This clone came up once. V gene TRBV5-8 combines with J gene TRBJ2-5; 10 nucleotides agree with TRBD1. The germline CDR1 and CDR2 sequences are SGHTS and YDEGEE. The CDR3 length is 16 residues. The J segment lost 2 bases and the V segment lost 4 bases, leaving 8 bases of the junction unmatched. The CDR3 coding sequence is TGTGCCAGCAGCCCCTACCGACAGGGGGCACAAGAGACCCAGTACTTC. Translated: CASSPYRQGAQETQYF.

This clone appeared once. The chain combines TRBV6-5 with TRBJ1-4; D may be TRBD1 (5 bases). V lost 8 bases and J lost 5, with 15 bases in between. CDR1 and CDR2 (germline): MNHEY, SVGAGI. This CDR3 spans 14 amino acids. In DNA form, the CDR3 reads TGTGCCAGCCGTCCTGGGGGGGGAAATGAAAAACTGTTTTTT. Encoded protein: CASRPGGGNEKLFF.

J is TRBJ2-6 and V is TRBV5-4, with D perhaps TRBD1 (6 bases). The ends were cut back, 0 bases at V and 2 bases at J, with 9 bases in the middle. There are 16 residues in the CDR3. The V gene's germline CDR1 is SGHNT and CDR2 YYREEE (reference sequence). CDR3 sequence: CASSLARGAGANVLTF. In DNA form, the CDR3 reads TGTGCCAGCAGCTTGGCCAGGGGCGCTGGGGCCAACGTCCTGACTTTC. Full variable domain (remainder filled in from reference TRBV5-4 and TRBJ2-6): ETGVTQSPTHLIKTRGQQVTLRCSSQSGHNTVSWYQQALGQGPQFIFQYYREEENGRGNFPPRFSGLQFPNYSSELNVNALELDDSALYLCASSLARGAGANVLTFGAGSRLTVL.